Listed here are 30 T cell receptor beta chains from one sample, sequenced in a study of spatial heterogeneity in lung cancer. Study-wide results and limits: Tracking of tumor mutation counts was seen in expanded intratumoral alpha and beta TCR counts.

These receptors lack a known antigen. The time point denotes: sample taken at primary tumor resection. One entry per CDR3 protein, called by TCRdb with MiXCR from the 5' RACE reads. This table has about 13,000 distinct CDR3 sequences, over 4.5% appearing once. The material sequenced was lung tumor tissue, taken at surgery. Receptors originate from a male donor with early-stage non-small cell lung cancer.

This clonotype showed up many times. As an off-target read in a library built for alpha chains, this beta chain has a frequency of little significance. The rearrangement uses TRBV7-9 and TRBJ2-5; D not resolved. This CDR3 has 11 residues. With 7 bases removed from V and 5 bases from J, the gap between germline ends came to 8 bases. CDR1 is SEHNR and CDR2 is FQNEAQ in the germline V gene (reference sequence). CDR3 nucleotide sequence: TGTGCCAGCATGGGTCAGGAGACCCAGTACTTC. Translated: CASMGQETQYF. The full variable domain, in which reference TRBV7-9 and TRBJ2-5 provide the parts outside the CDR3, is DTGVSQNPRHKITKRGQNVTFRCDPISEHNRLYWYRQTLGQGPEFLTYFQNEAQLEKSRLLSDRFSAERPKGSFSTLEIQRTEQGDSAMYLCASMGQETQYFGPGTRLLVL.

This clonotype was seen many times. This beta chain represents an off-target read in a library built for alpha chains; its size is of limited meaning. The chain joins TRBV7-2 to TRBJ1-6; D possibly corresponds to TRBD1 (5 bases). Germline V lookup: CDR1 SGHTA, CDR2 FQGNSA. The CDR3 runs to 14 residues. Trimming cost V 5 bases and J 10 bases, with 15 bases left between them. The DNA for the CDR3 is TGTGCCAGCAGCCTAGGGACCACGGGGTCACCCCTCCACTTT. Its translation: CASSLGTTGSPLHF.

This clonotype was seen a few times. This beta chain represents an off-target read in a library built for alpha chains; its size is of limited meaning. V is TRBV6-5 and J is TRBJ2-7; D unresolved. This CDR3 contains 12 residues. Trimming left V 5 bases short and J 0 bases short, with 5 bases between. Germline V lookup: CDR1 MNHEY, CDR2 SVGAGI. CDR3 loop: CASSPRSYEQYF. CDR3 coding DNA: TGTGCCAGCAGTCCACGCTCCTACGAGCAGTACTTC.

This clonotype was observed many times. Being off target in a library aimed at alpha chains, this beta chain has a size of little meaning. The chain employs TRBV20-1 and TRBJ2-3, with D tentatively TRBD2 (6 bases). This CDR3 comprises 13 residues. CDR1 is DFQATT and CDR2 is SNEGSKA in the germline V gene (reference sequence). With 5 bases removed from V and 4 bases from J, the gap between germline ends came to 13 bases. Written as DNA, the CDR3 is TGCAGTGCTCACCAGGGAGGTGCAGATACGCAGTATTTT. Translation gives CSAHQGGADTQYF.

This clonotype was found many times. Being off target in a library aimed at alpha chains, this beta chain has a size of little meaning. The gene calls are TRBV6-1 and TRBJ2-7, with TRBD1 matching over 7 bases. The germline gives CDR1 MNHNS, CDR2 SASEGT. The CDR3 has 14 amino acids. V dropped 5 bases and J dropped 3; count of bases not matched to a gene: 7. CDR3 DNA sequence: TGTGCCAGCAGTTCCGGGACAGCAGTCTACGAGCAGTACTTC. This gives the protein CASSSGTAVYEQYF.

This clonotype was picked up many times. This beta chain is a stray sequence in a library constructed for alpha chains; its clone size is not meaningful. The V call is TRBV20-1, the J call TRBJ2-3, with TRBD2 matching 12 bases. Germline values: CDR1 DFQATT, CDR2 SNEGSKA (reference sequence). After removal of 0 bases from V and 4 bases from J, the junction contained 8 bases not matched to a gene. CDR3 size: 17 residues. CDR3 coding DNA: TGCAGTGCTAGAGATGGAACTAGCGGGGGGATCGCAGATACGCAGTATTTT. This translates into CSARDGTSGGIADTQYF.

With respect to this clonotype: Little can be read into the size of this beta chain, an off-target read in a library designed for alpha chains. The rearrangement joins TRBV20-1 to TRBJ2-7; 9 nucleotides align to TRBD1. The CDR3 runs 14 residues. With 6 bases clipped from V and 3 bases from J, the junction kept 9 bases outside the gene matches. Per germline, CDR1 DFQATT and CDR2 SNEGSKA (reference sequence). The CDR3 reads CSALSGTGSYEQYF. The CDR3 DNA follows: TGCAGTGCCCTGTCCGGGACAGGGAGCTACGAGCAGTACTTC.

This clonotype showed up many times. The library was built for alpha chains, so this beta chain is an off-target read and its size means little. The chain links TRBV7-6 to TRBJ2-5; maybe TRBD2 (6 bases). The CDR3 is made up of 13 amino acids. Trimming cost V 2 bases and J 5 bases, with 9 bases left between them. Germline CDR1 SGHVS, CDR2 FNYEAQ. CDR3 DNA: TGTGCCAGCAGCTTAAATCGGGGGGAGACCCAGTACTTC. Protein product: CASSLNRGETQYF.

This clonotype was observed at least ten times. Since it is a stray read in a library aimed at alpha chains, this beta chain has a size that is not meaningful. The gene calls are TRBV7-2 and TRBJ2-7; TRBD1 agrees at 8 bases. V lost 4 bases to trimming and J lost 5 bases; unmatched junction nucleotides: 7. The germline V gene encodes CDR1 SGHTA and CDR2 FQGNSA. The CDR3 totals 14 residues. CDR3 bases: TGTGCCAGCAGCTCCAGAGCAGGGGGCGACGAGCAGTACTTC. Translation: CASSSRAGGDEQYF.

On this clonotype: Since a much larger clone is just one base distant, this may be a read error. This beta chain is off target for a library built for alpha chains, so its abundance means little. The chain couples TRBV20-1 to TRBJ2-5; a weak D match, TRBD1 (5 bases). The CDR3 consists of 13 residues. Germline loops: CDR1 DFQATT, CDR2 SNEGSKA (reference sequence). The ends were cut back, 0 bases at V and 2 bases at J, with 7 bases in the middle. CDR3 region: CSARDSGQETQYF. The CDR3 bases are TGCAGTGCTAGAGATTCAGGGCAAGAGACCCAGTACTTC.

In its sample, this clonotype was seen many times. As an off-target read in a library built for alpha chains, this beta chain has a frequency of little significance. The V gene is TRBV6-5, the J gene TRBJ2-3; 7 bases agree with TRBD1. CDR3 length equals 16 residues. The germline gives CDR1 MNHEY, CDR2 SVGAGI. J gave up 5 bases and V 0 bases, and 8 bases lay outside the gene matches. The DNA of the CDR3 is TGTGCCAGCAGTTACTCTAGGAGACAGGGTCAAGATACGCAGTATTTT. Translating it yields CASSYSRRQGQDTQYF.

This clonotype has at least ten counts. Since it is a stray read in a library aimed at alpha chains, this beta chain has a size that is not meaningful. The chain combines TRBV5-1 with TRBJ1-1; a possible D gene is TRBD1 (5 bases). Germline lookup yields CDR1 SGHRS and CDR2 YFSETQ. V was pared by 3 bases and J by 0 bases, with 15 bases between. This CDR3 has 16 residues. CDR3 in amino acids: CASSYGTAGLNTEAFF. The DNA of the CDR3 is TGCGCCAGCAGCTATGGGACGGCCGGATTGAACACTGAAGCTTTCTTT.

As concerns this clonotype: This beta chain was picked up by a library intended for alpha chains and is off target, so its count carries little meaning. The rearrangement joins TRBV20-1 to TRBJ1-5; 7 bases fit TRBD1. Germline V CDR1 and CDR2: DFQATT, SNEGSKA (reference sequence). V lost 1 base and J lost 4; bases outside the gene matches: 4. This CDR3 has 14 residues. In DNA form, the CDR3 reads TGCAGTGCTAGAGTCGGGACAGATAATCAGCCCCAGCATTTT. Protein: CSARVGTDNQPQHF.

Many counts were recorded for this clonotype. Being off target in a library aimed at alpha chains, this beta chain has a size of little meaning. The rearrangement links TRBV7-9 to TRBJ2-5; D call uncertain. CDR1 and CDR2 from the germline V gene are SEHNR and FQNEAQ (reference sequence). Trimming removed 2 bases from V and 5 bases from J, with 15 bases in between. The CDR3 contains 15 residues. CDR3 sequence reads: CASSLWLTSRETQYF. CDR3 sequence (DNA): TGTGCCAGCAGCTTATGGCTGACATCAAGGGAGACCCAGTACTTC.

In this sample, this clonotype turned up many times. Being off target in a library aimed at alpha chains, this beta chain has a size of little meaning. This rearrangement joins TRBV28 to TRBJ1-4; a possible D gene is TRBD1 (6 bases). V was shortened by 6 bases and J by 2 bases, with 13 bases between the two germline ends. The CDR3 covers 15 residues. Germline CDR1 reads MDHEN; CDR2 reads SYDVKM. The CDR3 reads CASSRPGATNEKLFF. The CDR3 region has the DNA TGTGCCAGCAGCCGCCCAGGGGCCACTAATGAAAAACTGTTTTTT.

This clonotype has a count of ten or more. In a library made to pick up alpha chains, this beta chain is a stray read with a size that means little. V gene TRBV10-3 combines with J gene TRBJ2-2; D is unclear. V lost 10 bases to trimming and J lost 6 bases, with 15 bases between them. The CDR3 loop spans 13 amino acids. Per germline, CDR1 ENHRY and CDR2 SYGVKD. For the CDR3, the DNA is TGTGCCACCCATTCATCAAGCCCCGGGGAGCTGTTTTTT. Translating it yields CATHSSSPGELFF.

In this sample, this clonotype turned up many times. This beta chain slipped into a library made for alpha chains as a stray read, so its size is not meaningful. The chain links TRBV29-1 to TRBJ2-3, with 7 bases fitting TRBD2. Per the germline V gene, CDR1 is SQVTM and CDR2 is ANQGSEA. The CDR3 has 14 amino acids. The J segment lost 1 base and the V segment lost 7 bases, leaving 8 bases of the junction unmatched. CDR3 coding DNA: TGCAGCGCTGAGGGACTATCCCGCACAGATACGCAGTATTTT. Protein sequence: CSAEGLSRTDTQYF.

This clonotype has a count of ten or more. This beta chain represents an off-target read in a library built for alpha chains; its size is of limited meaning. V and J are TRBV5-4 and TRBJ2-1; D uncertain. This CDR3 comprises 15 residues. With 0 bases removed from V and 1 base from J, the gap between germline ends came to 8 bases. Per the germline V gene, CDR1 is SGHNT and CDR2 is YYREEE (reference sequence). CDR3 nucleotide sequence: TGTGCCAGCAGCTTGGAACAGATATCCTACAATGAGCAGTTCTTC. It encodes CASSLEQISYNEQFF.

On this clonotype itself: This beta chain was picked up by a library intended for alpha chains and is off target, so its count carries little meaning. The chain joins TRBV4-2 to TRBJ2-1; 8 bases match TRBD2. CDR1 and CDR2 (germline): LGHNA, YNFKEQ. The junction had 6 bases not matched to a gene; V was cut back by 3 bases and J by 8 bases. This CDR3 region has 14 residues. The CDR3 sequence is CASSQERGRDEQFF. The CDR3 region has the DNA TGTGCCAGCAGCCAGGAGCGGGGGAGGGATGAGCAGTTCTTC.

This clonotype was counted at least ten times. Found in a library prepared for alpha chains, this beta chain is an off-target read, and its abundance has little meaning. The genes are TRBV10-3 and TRBJ1-6; the D is unclear. Trimming took off 0 bases at V and 1 base at J, with 7 bases between the two ends. The CDR3 runs 16 residues. Germline values: CDR1 ENHRY, CDR2 SYGVKD. The CDR3 region is CAISESKGSYNSPLHF. CDR3 coding DNA: TGTGCCATCAGTGAGTCCAAAGGATCCTATAATTCACCCCTCCACTTT.

This clonotype is labeled as medium-sized. With the library built for alpha chains, this beta chain is off target and its frequency is not meaningful. The chain combines TRBV7-2 with TRBJ1-3; tentative D call: TRBD1 (5 bases). Trimming stripped 2 bases from V and 1 base from J, with 9 bases between. CDR3 length: 15 amino acids. Germline CDR1 reads SGHTA; CDR2 reads FQGNSA. This chain's CDR3 is CASSLSGASGNTIYF. The CDR3 DNA is TGTGCCAGCAGCTTAAGCGGGGCTTCTGGAAACACCATATATTTT.

The table lists this clonotype with many counts. As an off-target read in a library built for alpha chains, this beta chain has a frequency of little significance. The V call is TRBV7-2, the J call TRBJ1-1, with TRBD1 matching 8 bases. The V gene end was trimmed by 3 bases and the J gene end by 7 bases; junction bases not matched to a gene: 10. Germline assignment: CDR1 SGHTA and CDR2 FQGNSA. CDR3 length equals 15 residues. The CDR3 sequence: CASSFSGDRYSEAFF. The CDR3 DNA reads TGTGCCAGCAGCTTCTCTGGGGACAGGTACAGTGAAGCTTTCTTT.

The sample holds many counts of this clonotype. Because this beta chain is a stray read in a library intended to capture alpha chains, its abundance should not be given much weight. This chain connects TRBV15 to TRBJ1-5; 7 bases fit TRBD1. This CDR3 contains 14 residues. Germline CDR1 is LNHNV and CDR2 is YYDKDF (reference sequence). V trimming: 7 bases; J trimming: 0 bases; junction bases outside the gene matches: 3. CDR3: CATKGQFSNQPQHF. CDR3 nucleotides: TGTGCCACCAAGGGACAGTTTAGCAATCAGCCCCAGCATTTT.

Details on this clonotype: This beta chain came through as a stray read in a library set up for alpha chains, and its size says little. V and J are TRBV20-1 and TRBJ1-3; weak D call: TRBD1 (6 bases). The germline V gene has CDR1 DFQATT and CDR2 SNEGSKA (reference sequence). This CDR3 is built from 15 residues. V was shortened by 5 bases and J by 2 bases, with 16 bases between the two germline ends. The CDR3, as DNA: TGCAGTGCTCGCAGATGGGGGCACACTGGAAACACCATATATTTT. Its translation is CSARRWGHTGNTIYF.

The sample holds many counts of this clonotype. The library was built for alpha chains, so this beta chain is an off-target read and its size means little. The rearrangement joins TRBV6-2 or TRBV6-3 to TRBJ1-1, with D unresolved. Looked up from germline, CDR1 is MNHEY and CDR2 is SVGEGT. Trimming stripped 4 bases from V and 4 bases from J, with 13 bases between. The CDR3 spans 14 residues. The CDR3 loop reads CASSSPSRGTEAFF. The CDR3 nucleotides read TGTGCCAGCAGTTCCCCCTCACGGGGCACTGAAGCTTTCTTT.

This clonotype was observed many times. For a library built for alpha chains, this beta chain is a stray read; little rests on its size. The rearrangement uses TRBV20-1 and TRBJ1-2, with D tentatively TRBD1 (5 bases). Trimming cost V 1 base and J 3 bases, with 12 bases left between them. This CDR3 spans 14 amino acids. Germline V lookup: CDR1 DFQATT, CDR2 SNEGSKA (reference sequence). In DNA form, the CDR3 reads TGCAGTGCTAGAGGACGTGGGGCCGACTATGGCTACACCTTC. This gives the protein CSARGRGADYGYTF.

This clonotype has ten or more counts. Since the library was made to target alpha chains, this beta chain is a stray read and its abundance is not meaningful. The chain employs TRBV29-1 and TRBJ1-1; a weak D match, TRBD1 (5 bases). CDR3 size: 14 residues. The ends were cut back, 8 bases at V and 1 base at J, with 17 bases in the middle. Germline V lookup: CDR1 SQVTM, CDR2 ANQGSEA. CDR3 amino acids: CSSLPRQTNTEAFF. In DNA form, the CDR3 reads TGCAGCTCACTCCCACGACAGACGAACACTGAAGCTTTCTTT.

This clonotype was detected ten times or more. This beta chain represents an off-target read in a library built for alpha chains; its size is of limited meaning. The chain couples TRBV7-9 to TRBJ2-3, with 9 bases identical to TRBD1. V dropped 3 bases and J dropped 3; count of bases not matched to a gene: 7. This CDR3 region has 16 residues. The V gene's germline CDR1 is SEHNR and CDR2 FQNEAQ (reference sequence). The chain's CDR3 is CASSFVGQGWTDTQYF. CDR3 coding DNA: TGTGCCAGCAGCTTCGTAGGACAGGGGTGGACAGATACGCAGTATTTT.

By sample fraction, this clonotype is medium-sized. This beta chain is an off-target read within a library intended for alpha chains, so its frequency means little. V is TRBV6-1 and J is TRBJ1-1; D is possibly TRBD1 (6 bases). The CDR3 covers 14 residues. In germline, CDR1 is MNHNS, CDR2 SASEGT. The V and J ends lost 6 bases and 0 bases respectively, with 11 bases between them. CDR3 region: CASRRTEMNTEAFF. CDR3 nucleotide sequence: TGTGCCAGCAGGAGGACAGAAATGAACACTGAAGCTTTCTTT.

This clonotype showed up just a few times. The size of this beta chain means little, since it is a stray read in a library made for alpha chains. V gene TRBV28 combines with J gene TRBJ2-4, with D possibly TRBD1 on 5 matching bases. CDR3 length: 17 residues. In germline, CDR1 is MDHEN, CDR2 SYDVKM. V was clipped by 2 bases and J by 0 bases, with 14 bases between them. The CDR3 DNA sequence: TGTGCCAGCAGTTTAGGGGCCCCTTTCTTAGCCAAAAACATTCAGTACTTC. Amino acid sequence: CASSLGAPFLAKNIQYF.